Listed below are T cell receptor beta chains from one sample, sequenced in a study of T cells in Graves' hyperthyroidism and ophthalmopathy. From the multiplex PCR reads, TCRdb called clonotypes with MiXCR, one entry per CDR3 protein. This table holds under 550,000 distinct CDR3 sequences, 15% to 20% found once. Sequencing was carried out using blood. These receptors were taken from a man in his forties with Graves' ophthalmopathy. Both conserved end residues are part of each CDR3. The D gene is left open where the match is weak. Clone size is given for some rows only: seen once, a few or many times, or a class if the clone is expanded.

>TRBV3-1|15|NA|TRBJ1-2|many
CASSRLQTGRDGYTF
TGTGCCAGCAGCCGCCTACAAACAGGGAGAGATGGCTACACCTTC
>TRBV10-3|18|TRBD2|TRBJ2-1|NA
CAISESVSGGISYNEQLF
TGTGCCATCAGTGAGTCGGTTAGCGGGGGTATCTCCTACAATGAGCAGCTCTTC
>TRBV7-2|15|TRBD2|TRBJ2-7|many
CASSGTSGSLGEQYF
TGTGCCAGCAGCGGCACTAGCGGGAGTTTAGGCGAGCAGTACTTC
>TRBV20-1|12|NA|TRBJ1-1|NA
CSAQRTNTEAFF
TGCAGTGCGCAACGGACGAACACTGAAGCTTTCTTT
>TRBV11-1|16|NA|TRBJ2-7|many
CASSQGAGGRGYEQYF
TGTGCCAGCAGTCAGGGGGCGGGAGGCCGTGGATACGAGCAGTACTTC
>TRBV5-1|16|TRBD1|TRBJ2-7|few
CASSLVGTGLSYEQYF
TGCGCCAGCAGCTTGGTTGGGACAGGACTCTCCTACGAGCAGTACTTC
>TRBV7-9|12|NA|TRBJ2-7|many
CASTDMAYEQYF
TGTGCCAGCACCGACATGGCCTACGAGCAGTACTTC
>TRBV5-1|15|NA|TRBJ2-2|few
CASSLRPSANGELFF
TGCGCCAGCAGCTTACGTCCTAGCGCGAACGGGGAGCTGTTTTTT
>TRBV29-1|18|TRBD1|TRBJ2-7|few
CSVGGRGQGTIKNYEQYF
TGCAGCGTTGGGGGTCGGGGACAGGGGACGATAAAGAACTACGAGCAGTACTTC
>TRBV12-3/TRBV12-4|15|NA|TRBJ1-5|NA
CASSTGTSLNQPQHF
TGTGCCAGCAGTACCGGGACGAGCCTAAATCAGCCCCAGCATTTT
>TRBV6-6|13|NA|TRBJ2-2|NA
CASSYNSAGELFF
TGTGCCAGCAGTTACAATAGTGCCGGGGAGCTGTTTTTT
>TRBV7-9|14|TRBD2|TRBJ2-1|few
CASSFTSGVYEQFF
TGTGCCAGCAGCTTCACTAGCGGGGTATATGAGCAGTTCTTC
>TRBV27|15|NA|TRBJ2-7|many
CASSLVSSGGYEQYF
TGTGCCAGCAGTTTAGTATCCAGTGGAGGCTACGAGCAGTACTTC
>TRBV5-4|13|NA|TRBJ1-1|NA
CASSLETGPEAFF
TGTGCCAGCAGCTTGGAGACAGGACCTGAAGCTTTCTTT
>TRBV19|19|TRBD2|TRBJ2-7|few
CASSPRLAGGSYMVYEQYF
TGTGCCAGTAGTCCGAGACTAGCGGGAGGTAGCTACATGGTCTACGAGCAGTACTTC
>TRBV29-1|13|NA|TRBJ2-3|NA
CSVDGSAGDTQYF
TGCAGCGTTGATGGTAGCGCAGGCGATACGCAGTATTTT
>TRBV6-1|15|TRBD1|TRBJ1-1|few
CASSRPTGRGIEAFF
TGTGCCAGCAGTCGACCGACAGGGCGGGGTATTGAAGCTTTCTTT
>TRBV29-1|13|NA|TRBJ2-3|few
CSPSEGTTDTQYF
TGCAGCCCTTCAGAGGGGACCACAGATACGCAGTATTTT
>TRBV30|14|NA|TRBJ1-5|few
CACTFGPAGQPQHF
TGTGCCTGCACCTTTGGACCCGCGGGTCAGCCCCAGCATTTT
>TRBV20-1|14|NA|TRBJ2-5|many
CSARDLRGLRTQYF
TGCAGTGCTAGAGATCTTCGGGGCCTGCGGACCCAGTACTTC
>TRBV14|15|TRBD1|TRBJ1-5|few
CASSLWDSTKQPQHF
TGTGCCAGCAGCCTTTGGGACAGCACGAAACAGCCCCAGCATTTT
>TRBV5-1|15|TRBD2|TRBJ2-7|few
CASSLGGGAIYEQYF
TGCGCCAGCAGCTTGGGCGGGGGGGCCATCTACGAGCAGTACTTC
>TRBV11-1|14|TRBD2|TRBJ2-1|many
CASSYRTRRNEQFF
TGTGCCAGCAGCTACCGGACTAGGCGGAATGAGCAGTTCTTC
>TRBV13|20|TRBD2|TRBJ2-2|NA
CASSSPPNRGLAGGIGELFF
TGTGCCAGCAGCTCCCCGCCGAACCGTGGACTAGCGGGGGGTATCGGGGAGCTGTTTTTT
>TRBV24-1|13|NA|TRBJ1-5|many
CASQQGWGQPQHF
TGTGCCTCCCAGCAGGGTTGGGGTCAGCCCCAGCATTTT
>TRBV7-9|15|NA|TRBJ1-5|NA
CASSPSAKGHQPQHF
TGTGCCAGCAGCCCCTCGGCCAAGGGACATCAGCCCCAGCATTTT
>TRBV4-3|15|TRBD2|TRBJ2-7|few
CASSQESRGGYEQYF
TGCGCCAGCAGCCAAGAAAGCCGGGGGGGCTACGAGCAGTACTTC
>TRBV7-9|12|NA|TRBJ1-2|few
CASSTTSDGYTF
TGTGCCAGCAGCACTACATCAGATGGCTACACCTTC
>TRBV20-1|13|NA|TRBJ2-3|many
CSVDTHGTDTQYF
TGCAGTGTTGACACTCACGGCACAGATACGCAGTATTTT
>TRBV6-1|15|TRBD1|TRBJ2-7|NA
CASRTRQGKVLEQYF
TGTGCCAGCAGAACCAGACAGGGTAAGGTCCTCGAGCAGTACTTC
>TRBV5-8|15|NA|TRBJ2-1|NA
CASSPTSSGYNEQFF
TGTGCCAGCAGCCCGACTAGTAGCGGTTACAATGAGCAGTTCTTC
>TRBV7-9|15|NA|TRBJ2-6|NA
CASSSRQPGANVLTF
TGTGCCAGCAGCTCCCGACAGCCTGGGGCCAACGTCCTGACTTTC
>TRBV4-3|15|TRBD2|TRBJ2-5|NA
CASSQTGTSRETQYF
TGCGCCAGCAGCCAAACGGGGACTAGCAGGGAGACCCAGTACTTC
>TRBV12-3/TRBV12-4|15|TRBD1|TRBJ1-6|many
CASSLSQGANSPLHF
TGTGCCAGCAGTTTGTCCCAGGGGGCGAATTCACCCCTCCACTTT
>TRBV11-1|17|NA|TRBJ1-1|many
CASSRGPGTPRNTEAFF
TGTGCCAGCAGCAGGGGCCCAGGGACCCCCCGGAACACTGAAGCTTTCTTT
>TRBV30|13|NA|TRBJ2-3|NA
CAWSVPVPGTQYF
TGTGCCTGGAGTGTACCCGTACCGGGTACGCAGTATTTT
>TRBV4-3|13|NA|TRBJ1-5|many
CASSQDRGQPQHF
TGCGCCAGCAGCCAAGATAGGGGACAGCCCCAGCATTTT
>TRBV9|13|NA|TRBJ1-1|NA
CAGSVVMDTEAFF
TGTGCCGGCAGCGTAGTGATGGACACTGAAGCTTTCTTT
>TRBV20-1|17|TRBD1|TRBJ2-2|NA
CSAASVFGTGKSGELFF
TGCAGTGCAGCTAGTGTTTTCGGGACAGGGAAATCCGGGGAGCTGTTTTTT
>TRBV7-3|15|TRBD1|TRBJ1-1|many
CASSKTGGGGTEAFF
TGTGCCAGCAGCAAGACAGGGGGCGGGGGCACTGAAGCTTTCTTT
>TRBV18|15|TRBD2|TRBJ2-5|few
CASSPGSGRVETQYF
TGTGCCAGCTCACCCGGATCCGGGAGGGTAGAGACCCAGTACTTC
>TRBV5-8|14|TRBD1|TRBJ1-5|many
CASSARQGRQPQHF
TGTGCCAGCAGCGCGAGACAGGGTCGACAGCCCCAGCATTTT
>TRBV30|15|NA|TRBJ1-4|NA
CAWSVSVTPAEKLFF
TGTGCCTGGAGTGTAAGTGTGACCCCAGCTGAAAAACTGTTTTTT
>TRBV6-1|15|NA|TRBJ2-7|few
CASSEWGGRETEQYF
TGTGCCAGCAGTGAATGGGGGGGCAGGGAAACCGAGCAGTACTTC
>TRBV5-1|15|NA|TRBJ2-3|many
CASSLEGIRTDTQYF
TGCGCCAGCAGCTTGGAGGGCATTCGGACAGATACGCAGTATTTT
>TRBV30|16|TRBD2|TRBJ2-3|NA
CAWSPGTSGFTDTQYF
TGTGCCTGGAGTCCCGGGACTAGCGGGTTCACAGATACGCAGTATTTT